The rows below give T cell receptor beta chains drawn from one sample of a study of blood T cell repertoires in COVID-19. TCRdb's table, derived via immunoSEQ multiplex PCR, lists solely in-frame clones and lacks some. The data show just under 350,000 clones, about nine tenths seen once. The sequenced material came from peripheral blood. These receptors were obtained from a woman in her forties or fifties with COVID-19, enrolled during active disease. CDR3s include the opening cysteine and the closing phenylalanine or tryptophan. The D gene is left open where the match is weak. Size is omitted from some rows. Given values are once, few, many or a class for expanded clones.

>-|TRBV12-3/TRBV12-4|TRBD1|TRBJ1-1
CASRTGSPEAFF
TGTGCCAGCAGGACAGGGAGTCCTGAAGCTTTCTTT
>-|TRBV7-4|-|TRBJ1-1
CASSHPGGARTEAFF
TGTGCCAGCAGCCATCCGGGGGGGGCTCGGACTGAAGCTTTCTTT
>-|TRBV6-2/TRBV6-3|-|TRBJ1-5
CASSPFMYSNQPQHF
TGTGCCAGCAGCCCTTTTATGTATAGCAATCAGCCCCAGCATTTT
>few|TRBV5-4|-|TRBJ2-2
CASSEDSNTGELFF
TGTGCCAGCAGCGAGGACTCTAACACCGGGGAGCTGTTTTTT
>-|TRBV6-5|TRBD1|TRBJ2-3
CASSRDRRTDTQYF
TGTGCCAGCAGCCGGGACAGACGCACAGATACGCAGTATTTT
>-|TRBV4-1|TRBD2|TRBJ2-1
CASSQDQGLAGGGNEQFF
TGCGCCAGCAGCCAAGATCAAGGTTTAGCGGGAGGTGGCAATGAGCAGTTCTTC
>-|TRBV10-1|-|TRBJ1-5
CASSGTLNQPQHF
TGCGCCAGCAGTGGGACACTGAATCAGCCCCAGCATTTT
>-|TRBV13|TRBD1|TRBJ2-7
CASSLGLMTGSSYEQYF
TGTGCCAGCAGCTTAGGGCTCATGACAGGGAGCTCCTACGAGCAGTACTTC
>-|TRBV14|-|TRBJ1-1
CASSQGDAGHTEAFF
TGTGCCAGCAGCCAAGGAGATGCGGGTCACACTGAAGCTTTCTTT
>-|TRBV7-8|-|TRBJ2-1
CASSLGLTEQFF
TGTGCCAGCAGCTTGGGGCTCACTGAGCAGTTCTTC
>-|TRBV4-2|TRBD1|TRBJ2-4
CASSTRDRENIQYF
TGTGCCAGCAGCACCCGGGACAGGGAAAACATTCAGTACTTC
>-|TRBV5-1|TRBD2|TRBJ2-1
CASSLVSGSPYNEQFF
TGCGCCAGCAGCTTGGTTAGCGGGTCTCCTTACAATGAGCAGTTCTTC
>-|TRBV7-2|-|TRBJ1-3
CASSQGLAGNTIYF
TGTGCCAGCAGTCAGGGTTTGGCTGGAAACACCATATATTTT
>-|TRBV11-1|-|TRBJ2-3
CASSLRVVGTDTQYF
TGTGCCAGCAGCTTGCGGGTGGTGGGCACAGATACGCAGTATTTT
>-|TRBV18|-|TRBJ1-1
CASSPEVAEAFF
TGTGCCAGCTCACCAGAGGTGGCTGAAGCTTTCTTT
>few|TRBV6-5|-|TRBJ1-2
CAIRGDSSPYGYTF
TGTGCAATTCGTGGAGACTCATCTCCCTATGGCTACACCTTC
>-|TRBV3-1/TRBV3-2|-|TRBJ2-2
CASSQDQAANTGELFF
TGTGCCAGCAGCCAAGATCAAGCGGCGAACACCGGGGAGCTGTTTTTT
>-|TRBV10-2|TRBD2|TRBJ2-7
CASSGRTSGTTYEQYF
TGCGCCAGCAGTGGTCGGACTAGCGGAACTACCTACGAGCAGTACTTC
>-|TRBV7-8|-|TRBJ1-6
CASSLERDSPLHF
TGTGCCAGCAGCTTAGAGCGGGATTCACCCCTCCACTTT
>-|TRBV11-2|TRBD1|TRBJ1-1
CASSSPLGQLNTEAFF
TGTGCCAGCAGCTCCCCGCTGGGACAGCTGAACACTGAAGCTTTCTTT
>-|TRBV14|-|TRBJ2-2
CASSQGQANTGELFF
TGTGCCAGCAGCCAAGGACAGGCGAACACCGGGGAGCTGTTTTTT
>-|TRBV7-9|-|TRBJ1-2
CASRQGGAYGYTF
TGTGCCAGCCGCCAGGGAGGAGCATATGGCTACACCTTC
>-|TRBV18|-|TRBJ2-1
CASSPWIDERVYNEQFF
TGTGCCAGCTCACCTTGGATCGATGAGCGGGTCTACAATGAGCAGTTCTTC
>-|TRBV10-3|-|TRBJ1-3
CAIKPFSGNTIYF
TGTGCCATCAAGCCTTTCTCTGGAAACACCATATATTTT
>-|TRBV27|-|TRBJ1-2
CASSFIGFYGYTF
TGTGCCAGCAGTTTCATCGGTTTCTATGGCTACACCTTC
>once|TRBV5-1|TRBD2|TRBJ2-1
CASSSTSGSVSYNEQFF
TGCGCCAGCAGCTCTACTAGCGGGAGTGTCTCCTACAATGAGCAGTTCTTC